These 4 T cell receptor beta chains came from one sample sequenced in a study of blood T cell repertoires in COVID-19. TCRdb keeps only in-frame clones here, not all; method: immunoSEQ multiplex PCR. Of roughly 150,000 clones listed, roughly 79% are singletons. The material sequenced was peripheral blood. All receptors derive from a man aged 50-60 years with active or convalescent COVID-19.

The chain combines TRBV28 with TRBJ1-1; TRBD1 aligns across 8 bases. CDR3 length equals 12 residues. The germline V gene encodes CDR1 MDHEN and CDR2 SYDVKM. V lost 1 base to trimming and J lost 11 bases; unmatched junction nucleotides: 3. The CDR3: CASSLSQGAAFF. In DNA form, the CDR3 reads TGTGCCAGCAGTTTATCCCAGGGGGCGGCTTTCTTT.

The rearrangement joins TRBV7-9 to TRBJ2-3; D remains ambiguous. V gave up 0 bases and J gave up 4 bases, with 14 bases separating them. Per germline, CDR1 SEHNR and CDR2 FQNEAQ (reference sequence). CDR3 length: 16 residues. The CDR3 reads CASSLAVNNVADTQYF. Here the CDR3 DNA reads TGTGCCAGCAGCTTAGCAGTTAACAATGTTGCAGATACGCAGTATTTT. Looking up the rest from reference TRBV7-9 and TRBJ2-3 gives the full variable domain: DTGVSQNPRHKITKRGQNVTFRCDPISEHNRLYWYRQTLGQGPEFLTYFQNEAQLEKSRLLSDRFSAERPKGSFSTLEIQRTEQGDSAMYLCASSLAVNNVADTQYFGPGTRLTVL.

This chain connects TRBV28 to TRBJ1-2; possible D gene TRBD1, 5 bases. Germline V gives CDR1 MDHEN, CDR2 SYDVKM. The CDR3 has 13 amino acids. V was shortened by 7 bases and J by 6 bases, with 15 bases between the two germline ends. The DNA of the CDR3 is TGTGCCAGCACCCTAAGGGCAGGGAATGGCTACACCTTC. Amino acid sequence: CASTLRAGNGYTF.

The chain uses TRBV5-1 and TRBJ1-6, with D unresolved. Germline assignment: CDR1 SGHRS and CDR2 YFSETQ. Trimming took 0 bases from V and 4 from J, leaving 8 bases between them. This CDR3 is built from 15 residues. The CDR3 sequence: CASSLGRDYNSPLHF. The CDR3, as DNA: TGCGCCAGCAGCTTGGGACGGGATTATAATTCACCCCTCCACTTT. Full variable domain (remainder filled in from reference TRBV5-1 and TRBJ1-6): KAGVTQTPRYLIKTRGQQVTLSCSPISGHRSVSWYQQTPGQGLQFLFEYFSETQRNKGNFPGRFSGRQFSNSRSEMNVSTLELGDSALYLCASSLGRDYNSPLHFGNGTRLTVT.